The 32 T cell receptor beta chains listed next were all sequenced from one sample in a study of PD-1 and CTLA-4 blockade in melanoma. Repertoires were generated with immunoSEQ multiplex PCR, while TCRdb's copy carries only in-frame clones and drops some. The sample records around 21,000 clones, approximately 90% being singletons. Sequencing was performed on CD8+ T cells from peripheral blood, taken before anti-PD-1 treatment. All receptors derive from a human donor with melanoma.

The gene calls are TRBV5-6 and TRBJ1-2; D might be TRBD1 (5 bases). The V and J ends lost 5 bases and 4 bases respectively, with 15 bases between them. Per germline, CDR1 SGHDT and CDR2 YYEEEE. This CDR3 has 14 amino acids. The CDR3 here is CASSLAGGIYGYTF. The CDR3 bases are TGTGCCAGCAGTCTGGCGGGGGGAATCTATGGCTACACCTTC.

The chain links TRBV5-1 to TRBJ2-7; the D gene is possibly TRBD2 (5 bases). The CDR3 has 14 residues. V was trimmed by 1 base and J by 0 bases, leaving 8 bases between them. Germline CDR1 reads SGHRS; CDR2 reads YFSETQ. The CDR3 DNA is TGCGCCAGCAGCTTGTCGGGGAGCTCCTACGAGCAGTACTTC. Amino acids: CASSLSGSSYEQYF.

This rearrangement joins TRBV4-1 to TRBJ1-3, with D possibly being TRBD1 (5 bases). CDR3 length: 14 residues. Germline CDR1 reads MGHRA; CDR2 reads YSYEKL. The ends were cut back, 3 bases at V and 8 bases at J, with 14 bases in the middle. DNA of the CDR3: TGCGCCAGCAGCCATTCAGGGACGGTGGACACCATATATTTT. Protein sequence: CASSHSGTVDTIYF.

This clone was counted a single time. The chain combines TRBV4-1 with TRBJ2-6; TRBD1 aligns across 10 bases. Germline V gene lookup returns CDR1 MGHRA and CDR2 YSYEKL. CDR3 length: 17 amino acids. V lost 8 bases and J lost 2; bases outside the gene matches: 9. The CDR3 loop is CASRSGTGAPGANVLTF. CDR3 DNA sequence: TGCGCCAGCCGGTCCGGGACAGGGGCGCCTGGGGCCAACGTCCTGACTTTC.

The chain combines TRBV6-2 or TRBV6-3 with TRBJ2-3, with D perhaps assigned TRBD1 or TRBD2 (6 bases each). The germline gives CDR1 MNHEY, CDR2 SVGEGT. Trimming left V 0 bases short and J 3 bases short, with 10 bases between. The CDR3 has 15 amino acids. This chain's CDR3 is CASSYSGGRTDTQYF. CDR3 in DNA: TGTGCCAGCAGTTACTCCGGGGGCCGGACAGATACGCAGTATTTT.

This sequence joins TRBV27 and TRBJ2-2, with 8 positions matching TRBD2. With 4 bases clipped from V and 6 bases from J, the junction kept 1 base outside the gene matches. The length of the CDR3 is 13 residues. Looked up from germline, CDR1 is MNHEY and CDR2 is SMNVEV (reference sequence). CDR3 DNA sequence: TGTGCCAGCAGTTACGGGGGGGCCGGGGAGCTGTTTTTT. Translation: CASSYGGAGELFF.

The V gene is TRBV3-1 (or the pseudogene TRBV3-2), the J gene TRBJ2-7; 9 bases map to TRBD2. This CDR3 has 13 residues. The V gene's germline CDR1 is LGHDT and CDR2 YNNKEL (reference sequence). V trimming: 4 bases; J trimming: 7 bases; junction bases outside the gene matches: 5. CDR3 bases: TGTGCCAGCAGCCGCCTAGCGGGGTCTGAGCAGTACTTC. It is translated as CASSRLAGSEQYF.

CDR3 amino acids: CASSLSAGTGELFF. The CDR3 region has the DNA TGTGCCAGCAGTTTATCGGCAGGTACCGGGGAGCTGTTTTTT. The chain carries TRBV27 and TRBJ2-2; D remains ambiguous. Germline CDR1 reads MNHEY; CDR2 reads SMNVEV (reference sequence). This CDR3 has 14 residues. V was trimmed by 0 bases and J by 5 bases, leaving 7 bases between them.

The V and J genes are TRBV15 and TRBJ1-1; possibly TRBD1 for D (5 bases). Trimming removed 0 bases from V and 4 bases from J, with 9 bases in between. This CDR3 contains 14 residues. Germline V gives CDR1 LNHNV, CDR2 YYDKDF (reference sequence). The chain's CDR3 is CATSRDLGGTEAFF. CDR3 bases: TGTGCCACCAGCAGAGACCTCGGGGGCACTGAAGCTTTCTTT.

The rearrangement joins TRBV2 to TRBJ1-2, with D maybe TRBD1 (6 bases). Germline V gene lookup returns CDR1 SNHLY and CDR2 FYNNEI. V shed 4 bases and J shed 0 bases, with 12 bases lying between them. CDR3 size: 15 residues. As DNA, the CDR3 is TGTGCCAGCAGTGCTTACAGGGACACTAACTATGGCTACACCTTC. Its translation: CASSAYRDTNYGYTF.

V and J are TRBV27 and TRBJ2-1; the D call may be TRBD1 or TRBD2 (5 bases each). The CDR3 extends over 14 amino acids. Germline lookup yields CDR1 MNHEY and CDR2 SMNVEV (reference sequence). V gave up 5 bases and J gave up 10 bases, with 18 bases separating them. The CDR3 coding sequence is TGTGCCAGCAGTACCGACTCGAGGGGTGAGGAGCAGTTCTTC. Translated, it gives CASSTDSRGEEQFF.

V gene TRBV5-4 combines with J gene TRBJ1-1; D is unresolved. The V end lost 4 bases, the J end lost 10 bases, and 14 bases lay between the germline ends. The germline V gene has CDR1 SGHNT and CDR2 YYREEE (reference sequence). The CDR3 is 12 amino acids. The CDR3 DNA follows: TGTGCCAGCAGCATTGGGAAAATTGGAGCTTTCTTT. Translating it yields CASSIGKIGAFF. Full variable domain (rest looked up from reference TRBV5-4 and TRBJ1-1): ETGVTQSPTHLIKTRGQQVTLRCSSQSGHNTVSWYQQALGQGPQFIFQYYREEENGRGNFPPRFSGLQFPNYSSELNVNALELDDSALYLCASSIGKIGAFFGQGTRLTVV.

In this sample, this clone turned up once. The genes are TRBV4-2 and TRBJ2-7; 8 nucleotides line up with TRBD2. CDR3 length equals 16 residues. V dropped 1 base and J dropped 2; count of bases not matched to a gene: 7. CDR1 and CDR2 from the germline V gene are LGHNA and YNFKEQ. This chain's CDR3 is CASSQGLGRGAYEQYF. The CDR3 bases are TGTGCCAGCAGCCAAGGGCTTGGGCGGGGGGCCTACGAGCAGTACTTC.

This clone has just one count. V gene TRBV16 combines with J gene TRBJ2-7, with 8 bases matching TRBD2. Unmatched junction bases numbered 11, after V lost 4 bases and J lost 3 bases. The CDR3 has 16 residues. Germline CDR1 is KGHSY and CDR2 is FQNENV. CDR3 coding DNA: TGTGCCAGCAGCCTCCGGACTAGCCTTACCGACTACGAGCAGTACTTC. This translates into CASSLRTSLTDYEQYF.

This clone turned up a few times. This rearrangement joins TRBV6-5 to TRBJ1-1; 7 bases match TRBD1. Germline assignment: CDR1 MNHEY and CDR2 SVGAGI. The length of the CDR3 is 16 residues. J was trimmed by 1 base and V by 4 bases; bases with no gene match: 9. The CDR3 DNA follows: TGTGCCAGCAGTTTCGAACCCGGGACAGAGAACACTGAAGCTTTCTTT. This encodes CASSFEPGTENTEAFF.

The V call is TRBV30, the J call TRBJ2-7; D is unresolved. This CDR3 region has 14 residues. The germline V gene has CDR1 GTSNPN and CDR2 SVGIG (reference sequence). V gave up 8 bases and J gave up 0 bases, with 17 bases separating them. This CDR3 is CAGYFASSSYEQYF. For the CDR3, the DNA is TGTGCCGGATATTTTGCTTCGAGCTCCTACGAGCAGTACTTC. The full variable domain, rest sourced from reference TRBV30 and TRBJ2-7, is SQTIHQWPATLVQPVGSPLSLECTVEGTSNPNLYWYRQAAGRGLQLLFYSVGIGQISSEVPQNLSASRPQDRQFILSSKKLLLSDSGFYLCAGYFASSSYEQYFGPGTRLTVT.

J is TRBJ1-2 and V is TRBV29-1; TRBD1 matches at 7 bases. The germline gives CDR1 SQVTM, CDR2 ANQGSEA. CDR3 length: 11 amino acids. The V segment lost 7 bases and the J segment 2 bases; nucleotides outside the gene matches: 1. Here the CDR3 reads CSGQGNYGYTF. CDR3 sequence (DNA): TGCAGCGGACAGGGCAACTATGGCTACACCTTC.

The CDR3 DNA reads TGTGCCACCAATACCGGGGGCTCGCCCGAGCAGTACTTC. It codes for CATNTGGSPEQYF. The V gene is TRBV10-3, the J gene TRBJ2-7; D possibly matches TRBD1 or TRBD2 (6 bases each). Germline V gene data show CDR1 as ENHRY and CDR2 as SYGVKD. The V gene lost 10 bases and the J gene lost 6 bases, with 19 bases spanning the gap. CDR3 length: 13 amino acids.

This clone was seen a single time. This rearrangement joins TRBV20-1 to TRBJ1-6; the D gene is possibly TRBD1 (5 bases). The CDR3 is made up of 14 amino acids. With 3 bases removed from V and 9 bases from J, the gap between germline ends came to 15 bases. Germline V gives CDR1 DFQATT, CDR2 SNEGSKA (reference sequence). CDR3 nucleotide sequence: TGCAGTGCTAGTCCAGGCAGGGAGAGTTCACCCCTCCACTTT. It codes for CSASPGRESSPLHF.

The gene calls are TRBV7-2 and TRBJ1-2, with no clear D. The ends were cut back, 0 bases at V and 1 base at J, with 9 bases in the middle. Looked up from germline, CDR1 is SGHTA and CDR2 is FQGNSA. This CDR3 region has 15 residues. In nucleotides, the CDR3 is TGTGCCAGCAGCTTAGCGGTCGCCAGTAACTATGGCTACACCTTC. Protein sequence: CASSLAVASNYGYTF.

The chain has TRBV5-1 and TRBJ2-3; D perhaps matches TRBD2 (5 bases). V shed 0 bases and J shed 5 bases, with 7 bases lying between them. The CDR3 is 13 amino acids. Germline CDR1 and CDR2: SGHRS and YFSETQ. The CDR3 coding sequence is TGCGCCAGCAGCTTGGTGGGAGTAGATACGCAGTATTTT. This sequence encodes CASSLVGVDTQYF.

This clone was seen more than once but under ten times. The CDR3 here is CASSLAPWEQFF. Here the CDR3 DNA reads TGTGCCAGCAGCCTCGCTCCCTGGGAGCAGTTCTTC. The chain uses TRBV7-2 and TRBJ2-1; no clear D gene. V was cut by 5 bases and J by 10 bases, with 12 bases left in between. The germline CDR1 and CDR2 sequences are SGHTA and FQGNSA. This CDR3 contains 12 residues.

This chain joins TRBV27 and TRBJ2-2; D not resolved. Looked up from germline, CDR1 is MNHEY and CDR2 is SMNVEV (reference sequence). The CDR3 is made up of 13 amino acids. V was trimmed by 2 bases and J by 6 bases, leaving 7 bases between them. CDR3 sequence: CASSLRKAGELFF. The CDR3 DNA sequence: TGTGCCAGCAGTTTACGTAAGGCCGGGGAGCTGTTTTTT.

The genes are TRBV4-2 and TRBJ1-1, with D unresolved. Trimming took off 2 bases at V and 3 bases at J, with 10 bases between the two ends. The length of the CDR3 is 14 residues. Germline V gives CDR1 LGHNA, CDR2 YNFKEQ. This CDR3 is CASSQRGDDTEAFF. CDR3 bases: TGTGCCAGCAGCCAACGTGGGGATGACACTGAAGCTTTCTTT.

The chain links TRBV27 to TRBJ1-4; no clear D. The CDR3 has 15 residues. Trimming cost V 6 bases and J 0 bases, with 11 bases left between them. From germline, CDR1 is MNHEY and CDR2 SMNVEV (reference sequence). The chain's CDR3 is CASSPNQATNEKLFF. The CDR3 DNA is TGTGCCAGCAGCCCAAACCAAGCAACTAATGAAAAACTGTTTTTT. The whole variable domain, filled in from reference TRBV27 and TRBJ1-4, reads EAQVTQNPRYLITVTGKKLTVTCSQNMNHEYMSWYRQDPGLGLRQIYYSMNVEVTDKGDVPEGYKVSRKEKRNFPLILESPSPNQTSLYFCASSPNQATNEKLFFGSGTQLSVL.

The chain has TRBV10-2 and TRBJ2-7; unclear D gene. Per germline, CDR1 WSHSY and CDR2 SAAADI. This CDR3 contains 12 residues. V was cut by 5 bases and J by 5 bases, with 10 bases left in between. The DNA of the CDR3 is TGCGCCAGCAGTAGTTCGGCCCACGAGCAGTACTTC. It codes for CASSSSAHEQYF.

The chain uses TRBV28 and TRBJ1-3; a weak D match, TRBD1 (5 bases). The CDR3 loop spans 16 amino acids. With 6 bases removed from V and 2 bases from J, the gap between germline ends came to 17 bases. CDR1 MDHEN and CDR2 SYDVKM come from the germline V gene. CDR3 DNA sequence: TGTGCCAGCAGCCTCCCGGGGGACGCTACTGGAAACACCATATATTTT. It codes for CASSLPGDATGNTIYF.

The chain carries TRBV10-3 and TRBJ2-3; no definite D call. This CDR3 region has 15 residues. With 0 bases removed from V and 3 bases from J, the gap between germline ends came to 10 bases. The germline V gene has CDR1 ENHRY and CDR2 SYGVKD. The CDR3 DNA follows: TGTGCCATCAGTGAGTCGAAAAAAGAGACAGATACGCAGTATTTT. This translates into CAISESKKETDTQYF.

This rearrangement joins TRBV4-1 to TRBJ2-5, with D perhaps TRBD2 (5 bases). The V end lost 0 bases, the J end lost 10 bases, and 15 bases lay between the germline ends. This CDR3 has 14 residues. Germline-derived CDR1 and CDR2 are MGHRA and YSYEKL. In DNA, the CDR3 is TGCGCCAGCAGCCAAGAAGGTGACCCTCGGGACCAGTACTTC. Translated: CASSQEGDPRDQYF.

The gene calls are TRBV5-4 and TRBJ1-1; the match to TRBD1 covers 9 bases. From germline, CDR1 is SGHNT and CDR2 YYREEE (reference sequence). The CDR3 is 13 amino acids. J lost 7 bases, V lost 3 bases, and 4 bases had no gene match. DNA of the CDR3: TGTGCCAGCAGCTCCGACAGGGGGAATGAAGCTTTCTTT. This sequence encodes CASSSDRGNEAFF. Based on the CDR3 plus reference TRBV5-4 and TRBJ1-1, the full variable domain is ETGVTQSPTHLIKTRGQQVTLRCSSQSGHNTVSWYQQALGQGPQFIFQYYREEENGRGNFPPRFSGLQFPNYSSELNVNALELDDSALYLCASSSDRGNEAFFGQGTRLTVV.

The V call is TRBV18, the J call TRBJ2-1; 8 nucleotides match TRBD2. J was trimmed by 7 bases and V by 0 bases; bases with no gene match: 2. The CDR3 covers 14 residues. Germline-derived CDR1 and CDR2 are KGHSH and LQKENI. CDR3 region: CASSPPSGANEQFF. CDR3 nucleotides: TGTGCCAGCTCACCACCTAGCGGGGCAAATGAGCAGTTCTTC.

CDR3 coding DNA: TGTGCCAGCAGCGTATGGGACAGGGACACAGATACGCAGTATTTT. This translates into CASSVWDRDTDTQYF. The chain couples TRBV9 to TRBJ2-3; 9 nucleotides align to TRBD1. In germline, CDR1 is SGDLS, CDR2 YYNGEE. J was trimmed by 2 bases and V by 1 base; bases with no gene match: 2. The CDR3 sequence is 15 residues long.